A selection of T cell receptor beta chains follows, all from one sample in a study of cytomegalovirus exposure and HLA in healthy donors. Assay used: immunoSEQ multiplex PCR; TCRdb lists only in-frame clones, some missing. The data hold 150,000 or so clones, with less than 85% observed a single time. What was sequenced was PBMCs. The receptors shown here come from a woman between 45 and 60 years old in good health and CMV-seropositive. CDR3s include the opening cysteine and the closing phenylalanine or tryptophan. D genes are given only for firm matches. Size is stated for part of the rows, as once, few or many counts, or as a class when the clone is expanded.

j_call v_call d_call clone_size cdr3_aa cdr3_nt
TRBJ2-2 TRBV7-9 . few CASSSSPREANTGELFF TGTGCCAGCAGCTCCAGTCCCAGGGAGGCCAACACCGGGGAGCTGTTTTTT
TRBJ1-1 TRBV7-9 . . CASSLEIGSGTEAFF TGTGCCAGCAGCTTAGAAATCGGGTCGGGCACTGAAGCTTTCTTT
TRBJ1-3 TRBV7-8 . few CASSPLIPGGNTIYF TGTGCCAGCAGCCCTCTGATCCCGGGAGGAAACACCATATATTTT
TRBJ2-7 TRBV5-5 TRBD1 . CASSLVTGGYEQYF TGTGCCAGCAGCTTGGTGACAGGGGGCTACGAGCAGTACTTC
TRBJ2-2 TRBV2 . . CASNQGPGELFF TGTGCCTCCAATCAGGGTCCCGGGGAGCTGTTTTTT
TRBJ2-7 TRBV11-2 . . CASSGGGQYEQYF TGTGCCAGCAGCGGTGGTGGGCAGTACGAGCAGTACTTC
TRBJ2-7 TRBV19 TRBD2 . CASSPSGGSSYEQYF TGTGCCAGTAGTCCTAGCGGGGGGAGCTCCTACGAGCAGTACTTC
TRBJ2-1 TRBV4-1 TRBD1 . CASSPTPGQSYEQFF TGCGCCAGCAGCCCAACCCCGGGACAGTCTTATGAGCAGTTCTTC
TRBJ2-7 TRBV20-1 TRBD1 few CSAEQGREQYF TGCAGTGCCGAACAGGGGAGAGAGCAGTACTTC
TRBJ2-2 TRBV6-1 TRBD2 . CASSAGLAGVGELFF TGTGCCAGCAGTGCGGGACTAGCGGGGGTAGGGGAGCTGTTTTTT
TRBJ2-1 TRBV30 TRBD1 . CAWAGTGVEQFF TGTGCCTGGGCCGGGACAGGGGTCGAGCAGTTCTTC
TRBJ2-1 TRBV7-9 TRBD2 few CASSLGFSGGLNEQFF TGTGCCAGCAGCTTAGGTTTCAGCGGGGGACTCAATGAGCAGTTCTTC
TRBJ2-2 TRBV6-7 . . CASRNLQGSGELFF TGTGCCAGCAGAAATCTCCAGGGTTCCGGGGAGCTGTTTTTT
TRBJ2-3 TRBV5-1 . . CASSRPTAGDTQYF TGCGCCAGCAGCCGTCCGACTGCCGGAGATACGCAGTATTTT
TRBJ1-1 TRBV7-9 . . CASSLGRMNTEAFF TGTGCCAGCAGCTTAGGGAGGATGAACACTGAAGCTTTCTTT
TRBJ2-1 TRBV6-5 TRBD2 . CASSYELAGAGEQFF TGTGCCAGCAGTTACGAACTAGCGGGGGCCGGTGAGCAGTTCTTC
TRBJ1-1 TRBV9 . . CASSPSGGTEAFF TGTGCCAGCAGCCCAAGCGGGGGCACTGAAGCTTTCTTT
TRBJ2-3 TRBV5-6 . . CASSLESWADSSTDTQYF TGTGCCAGCAGCTTGGAGTCCTGGGCGGACTCTAGCACAGATACGCAGTATTTT
TRBJ2-1 TRBV5-1 TRBD2 once CASSSSGGFSYNEQFF TGCGCCAGCTCTTCTAGCGGGGGCTTCTCCTACAATGAGCAGTTCTTC
TRBJ2-7 TRBV7-2 TRBD1 . CASSLLGQGVYEQYF TGTGCCAGCAGCCTACTGGGCCAGGGGGTCTACGAGCAGTACTTC
TRBJ2-7 TRBV7-2 TRBD1 . CASSPGTGYEQYF TGTGCCAGCAGTCCCGGGACAGGCTACGAGCAGTACTTC
TRBJ2-3 TRBV5-4 TRBD1 . CASSLGQDLDTQYF TGTGCCAGCAGCTTAGGACAGGACCTAGATACGCAGTATTTT
TRBJ1-4 TRBV28 . . CASSFEGRGNEKLFF TGTGCCAGCAGTTTTGAGGGCCGAGGTAATGAAAAACTGTTTTTT
TRBJ2-1 TRBV19 TRBD2 . CASSITGTSVNEQFF TGTGCCAGTAGTATTACCGGGACTAGCGTCAATGAGCAGTTCTTC
TRBJ2-1 TRBV5-1 . . CASGRENAYNEQFF TGCGCCAGCGGTAGGGAGAACGCCTACAATGAGCAGTTCTTC
TRBJ1-2 TRBV4-1 . . CASSQVTTSSGGYTF TGCGCCAGCAGCCAAGTTACAACCTCGTCTGGTGGCTACACCTTC
TRBJ1-3 TRBV27 TRBD1 . CASRPGTGSLPNTIYF TGTGCCAGCAGACCAGGGACAGGGAGCCTCCCTAACACCATATATTTT
TRBJ2-3 TRBV7-9 TRBD2 once CASSSSGGRTDTQYF TGTGCCAGCAGCTCTAGCGGGGGCCGCACAGATACGCAGTATTTT
TRBJ2-5 TRBV7-2 . few CASSLARGETQYF TGTGCCAGCAGCTTAGCCAGGGGAGAGACCCAGTACTTC
TRBJ2-1 TRBV30 . once CAWSGGLPNNEQFF TGTGCCTGGAGTGGTGGTCTTCCTAACAATGAGCAGTTCTTC
TRBJ2-3 TRBV5-1 . . CASSGDTRDTDTQYF TGCGCCAGCAGCGGCGACACGAGGGACACAGATACGCAGTATTTT
TRBJ2-3 TRBV30 . . CACSRGGTDTQYF TGTGCCTGTTCTCGGGGTGGCACAGATACGCAGTATTTT
TRBJ1-2 TRBV27 TRBD1 . CASRSNPGQGSGYTF TGTGCCAGCAGGAGCAATCCGGGACAGGGTTCCGGCTACACCTTC
TRBJ2-1 TRBV7-2 . . CASSPGALSMGQFF TGTGCCAGCAGTCCAGGGGCCTTATCTATGGGGCAGTTCTTC
TRBJ1-3 TRBV13 . . CASSSMGASGNTIYF TGTGCCAGCAGCTCGATGGGGGCGTCCGGAAACACCATATATTTT
TRBJ2-3 TRBV6-6 TRBD2 . CATLAGGTDTQYF TGTGCCACATTAGCGGGGGGAACAGATACGCAGTATTTT
TRBJ2-1 TRBV29-1 TRBD2 . CSVLGRGGNEQFF TGCAGCGTTCTAGGGCGGGGGGGCAATGAGCAGTTCTTC
TRBJ1-5 TRBV19 . . CASSTGLYQPQHF TGTGCCAGTAGTACTGGACTCTATCAGCCCCAGCATTTT
TRBJ2-3 TRBV5-1 . . CASSLAQTSTDTQYF TGCGCCAGCAGCTTGGCCCAAACTAGCACAGATACGCAGTATTTT
TRBJ2-1 TRBV19 TRBD1 . CASLGQAYTEQFF TGTGCCAGCCTAGGACAGGCTTACACTGAGCAGTTCTTC
TRBJ1-1 TRBV19 . . CASSPQGKSMNTEAFF TGTGCCAGTAGTCCGCAGGGAAAATCAATGAACACTGAAGCTTTCTTT
TRBJ1-1 TRBV20-1 . few CSARPGSRAFF TGCAGTGCCAGACCCGGTTCGAGGGCTTTCTTT
TRBJ1-2 TRBV7-9 . . CASSLEGEGAGYTF TGTGCCAGCAGCTTGGAGGGGGAGGGAGCGGGCTACACCTTC
TRBJ1-4 TRBV6-1 TRBD1 . CASRVTGLSEKLFF TGTGCCAGCAGAGTGACAGGGTTGAGTGAAAAACTGTTTTTT
TRBJ1-4 TRBV6-1 . . CASSERGRPNEKLFF TGTGCCAGCAGTGAAAGGGGCAGGCCTAATGAAAAACTGTTTTTT
TRBJ2-2 TRBV6-1 TRBD1 . CASSDRAWGTGELFF TGTGCCAGCAGCGACAGGGCCTGGGGCACCGGGGAGCTGTTTTTT
TRBJ1-1 TRBV7-9 . . CASSFLSKSLANTEAFF TGTGCCAGCAGTTTTCTTTCGAAGAGCTTAGCAAACACTGAAGCTTTCTTT
TRBJ1-2 TRBV7-9 . few CASSLQGGYDYGYTF TGTGCCAGCAGCTTACAGGGAGGCTACGACTATGGCTACACCTTC
TRBJ2-1 TRBV7-2 . . CASSLVGWGEHNEQFF TGTGCCAGCAGCTTAGTAGGGTGGGGGGAACACAATGAGCAGTTCTTC
TRBJ2-7 TRBV27 TRBD2 . CASSLKGTSAPYEQYF TGTGCCAGCAGTTTAAAAGGGACTAGCGCTCCCTACGAGCAGTACTTC
TRBJ2-1 TRBV7-9 . once CSSSLEGETSYNEQFF TGTTCCAGCAGCTTAGAGGGGGAGACCTCCTACAATGAGCAGTTCTTC
TRBJ2-1 TRBV19 . . CASSITGSDEQFF TGTGCCAGTAGTATAACCGGGTCCGATGAGCAGTTCTTC
TRBJ2-7 TRBV29-1 TRBD1 . CSVEGGQGGGASYEQYF TGCAGCGTTGAAGGCGGACAGGGGGGTGGGGCTTCTTACGAGCAGTACTTC
TRBJ1-1 TRBV6-1 . . CASSDLSGLRGDRAFF TGTGCCAGCAGTGATTTGAGCGGGCTCCGGGGGGATAGAGCTTTCTTT
TRBJ2-3 TRBV7-6 . . CASSRGARAERWADTQYF TGTGCCAGCAGCCGCGGGGCCCGGGCCGAGAGGTGGGCAGATACGCAGTATTTT
TRBJ1-2 TRBV29-1 . . CSVEGQYGYTF TGCAGCGTTGAAGGACAGTATGGCTACACCTTC
TRBJ2-2 TRBV18 TRBD2 . CASSPQLAGRTNTGELFF TGTGCCAGCTCACCGCAACTAGCGGGGCGCACTAACACCGGGGAGCTGTTTTTT
TRBJ2-7 TRBV6-1 TRBD2 . CASSERTSGVEYF TGTGCCAGCAGTGAGAGGACTAGCGGGGTGGAGTACTTC
TRBJ2-1 TRBV7-6 . . CASSGTNEQFF TGTGCCAGCAGCGGGACAAATGAGCAGTTCTTC